This T cell receptor (beta chain) was observed in a study of vaccination and CD4 T cells after COVID-19. Study information: Following dose two, a median around 65 days (range 14 to 241) passed before post-vaccine samples were taken. Overall study findings and caveats: This study had few convalescent patients and no early post-infection samples. Convalescent patients displayed spike mono-reactivity in 304 of 307 vaccine-specific clones.

A remark on this clonotype: The target antigen is unknown.

Germline CDR1 reads MNHEY; CDR2 reads SVGEGT. This CDR3 contains 15 residues. The V segment lost 6 bases and the J segment 3 bases; nucleotides outside the gene matches: 9. Cultured CD4+ T cell DNA underwent sequencing with the Oncomine TCR Beta short-read assay. TCRdb called the PCR reads again in MiXCR, with one record for every CDR3 protein. The sample records some 16,000 distinct CDR3 sequences, roughly half being singletons. As to treatment: 10-day PBMC culture with coronavirus spike peptide pools or control peptides (ViraFEST assay). Cultures used roughly 2.1 million PBMCs per well, about 10 IU/ml IL-2 and about 10 ug/ml peptides.

Input material: CD4+ T cells from blood, cultured in vitro. The chain uses TRBV6-2 or TRBV6-3 and TRBJ2-7, with 9 bases matching TRBD2. This receptor was obtained from a human donor who had recovered from COVID-19. The CDR3 DNA follows: TGTGCCAGCAGCCTGGTAAGCGGGGGGCTCTACGAGCAGTACTTC. Protein: CASSLVSGGLYEQYF.